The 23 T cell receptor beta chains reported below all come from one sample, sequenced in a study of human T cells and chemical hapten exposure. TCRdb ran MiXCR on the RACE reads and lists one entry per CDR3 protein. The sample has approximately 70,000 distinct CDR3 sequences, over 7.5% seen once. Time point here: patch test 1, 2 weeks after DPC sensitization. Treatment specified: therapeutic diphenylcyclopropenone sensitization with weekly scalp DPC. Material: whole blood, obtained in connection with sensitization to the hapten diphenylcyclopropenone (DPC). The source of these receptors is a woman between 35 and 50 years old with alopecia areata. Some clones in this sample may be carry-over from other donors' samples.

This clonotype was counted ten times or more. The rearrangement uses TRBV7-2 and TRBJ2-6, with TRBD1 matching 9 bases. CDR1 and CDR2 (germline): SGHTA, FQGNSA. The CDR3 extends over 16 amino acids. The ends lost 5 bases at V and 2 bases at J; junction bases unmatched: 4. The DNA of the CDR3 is TGTGCCAGCAGCCCCACAGGGGGCACTGGGGCCAACGTCCTGACTTTC. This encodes CASSPTGGTGANVLTF.

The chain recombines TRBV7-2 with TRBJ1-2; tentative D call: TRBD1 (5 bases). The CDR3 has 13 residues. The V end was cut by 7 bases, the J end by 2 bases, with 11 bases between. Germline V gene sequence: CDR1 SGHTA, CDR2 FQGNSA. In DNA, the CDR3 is TGTGCCAGCATCCCCGACAGAAACTATGGCTACACCTTC. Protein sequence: CASIPDRNYGYTF.

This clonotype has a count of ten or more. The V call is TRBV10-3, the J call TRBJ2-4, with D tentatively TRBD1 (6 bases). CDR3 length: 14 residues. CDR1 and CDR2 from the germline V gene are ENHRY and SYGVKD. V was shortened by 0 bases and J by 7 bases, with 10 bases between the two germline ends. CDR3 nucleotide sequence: TGTGCCATCAGTGAGTCGACAGGAAACAACATTCAGTACTTC. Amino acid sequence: CAISESTGNNIQYF.

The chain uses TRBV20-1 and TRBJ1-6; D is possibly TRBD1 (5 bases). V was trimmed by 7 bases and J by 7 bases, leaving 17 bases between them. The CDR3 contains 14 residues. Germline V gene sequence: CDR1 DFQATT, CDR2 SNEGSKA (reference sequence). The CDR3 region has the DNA TGCAGTGTTCGAGGGGACGGGGGAAATTCACCCCTCCACTTT. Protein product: CSVRGDGGNSPLHF.

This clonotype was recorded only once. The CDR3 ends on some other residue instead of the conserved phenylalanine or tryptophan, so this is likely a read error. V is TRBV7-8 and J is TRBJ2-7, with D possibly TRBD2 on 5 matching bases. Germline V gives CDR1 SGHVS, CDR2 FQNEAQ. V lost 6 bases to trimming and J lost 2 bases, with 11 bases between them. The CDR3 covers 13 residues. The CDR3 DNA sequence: TGTGCCAGCAGTTTACAACTAGCCTACGAGCAGTACTAC. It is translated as CASSLQLAYEQYY.

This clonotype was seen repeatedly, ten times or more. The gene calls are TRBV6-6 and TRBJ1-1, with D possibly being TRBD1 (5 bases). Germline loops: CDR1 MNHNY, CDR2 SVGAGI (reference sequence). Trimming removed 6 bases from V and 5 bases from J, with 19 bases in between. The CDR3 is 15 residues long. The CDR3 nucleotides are TGTGCCAGCAGGTCGCGCGTGGGGGTACTGACTGAAGCTTTCTTT. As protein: CASRSRVGVLTEAFF.

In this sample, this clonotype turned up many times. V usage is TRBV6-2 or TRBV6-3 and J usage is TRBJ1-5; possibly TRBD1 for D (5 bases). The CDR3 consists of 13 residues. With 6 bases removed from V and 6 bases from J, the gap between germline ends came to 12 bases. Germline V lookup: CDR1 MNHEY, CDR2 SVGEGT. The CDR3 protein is CASSPGHGQPQHF. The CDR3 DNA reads TGTGCCAGCAGCCCTGGACACGGTCAGCCCCAGCATTTT.

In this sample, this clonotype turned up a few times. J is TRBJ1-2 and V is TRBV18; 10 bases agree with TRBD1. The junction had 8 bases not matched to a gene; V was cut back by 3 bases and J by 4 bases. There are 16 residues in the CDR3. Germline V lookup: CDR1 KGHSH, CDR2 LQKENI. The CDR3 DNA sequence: TGTGCCAGCTCACCTATAGGGGGACAGGGGAGCTATGGCTACACCTTC. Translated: CASSPIGGQGSYGYTF.

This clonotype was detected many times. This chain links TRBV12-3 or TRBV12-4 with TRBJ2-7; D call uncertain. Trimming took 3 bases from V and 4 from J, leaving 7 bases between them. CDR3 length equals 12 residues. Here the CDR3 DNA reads TGTGCCAGCAGTTTTAGCAGGTACGAGCAGTACTTC. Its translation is CASSFSRYEQYF.

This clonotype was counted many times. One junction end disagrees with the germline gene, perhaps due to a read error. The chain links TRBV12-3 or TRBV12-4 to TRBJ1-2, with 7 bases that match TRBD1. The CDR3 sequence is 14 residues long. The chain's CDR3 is CASSSTGTAGIIDF. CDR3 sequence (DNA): TGTGCCAGCAGCTCGACTGGGACAGCAGGTATCATTGACTTC.

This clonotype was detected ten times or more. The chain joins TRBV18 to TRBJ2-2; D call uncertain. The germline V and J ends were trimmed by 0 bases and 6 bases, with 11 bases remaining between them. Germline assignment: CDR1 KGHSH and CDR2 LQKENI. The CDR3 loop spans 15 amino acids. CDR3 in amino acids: CASSPPARPPGELFF. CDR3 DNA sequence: TGTGCCAGCTCACCACCGGCCAGGCCCCCCGGGGAGCTGTTTTTT.

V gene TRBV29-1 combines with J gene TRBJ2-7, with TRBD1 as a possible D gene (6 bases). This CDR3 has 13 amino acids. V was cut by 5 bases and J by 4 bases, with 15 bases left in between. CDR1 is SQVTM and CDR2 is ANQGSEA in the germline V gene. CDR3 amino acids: CSVTRTEAYEQYF. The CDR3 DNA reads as TGCAGCGTTACTCGGACAGAGGCTTACGAGCAGTACTTC.

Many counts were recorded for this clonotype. The CDR3 spells CASSSGLGARWTIYF. DNA for the CDR3: TGTGCCAGCAGTTCTGGGTTGGGGGCGCGGTGGACCATATATTTT. The chain links TRBV12-3 or TRBV12-4 to TRBJ1-3, with D possibly matching TRBD1 (6 bases). The CDR3 is made up of 15 amino acids. Trimming removed 4 bases at V and 10 bases at J, with 20 bases between.

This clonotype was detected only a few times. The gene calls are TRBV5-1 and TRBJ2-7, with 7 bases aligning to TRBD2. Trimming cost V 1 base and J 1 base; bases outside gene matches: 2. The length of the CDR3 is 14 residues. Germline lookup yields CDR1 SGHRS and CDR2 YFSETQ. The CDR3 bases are TGCGCCAGCAGCTTGAGCGGGGCATCCTACGAGCAGTACTTC. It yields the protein CASSLSGASYEQYF.

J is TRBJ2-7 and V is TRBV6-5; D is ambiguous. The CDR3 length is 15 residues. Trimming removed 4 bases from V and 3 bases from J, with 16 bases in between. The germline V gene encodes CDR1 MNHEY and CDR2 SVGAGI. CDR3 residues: CASSSSGAWGYEQYF. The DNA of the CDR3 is TGTGCCAGCAGTTCCTCGGGCGCCTGGGGCTACGAGCAGTACTTC.

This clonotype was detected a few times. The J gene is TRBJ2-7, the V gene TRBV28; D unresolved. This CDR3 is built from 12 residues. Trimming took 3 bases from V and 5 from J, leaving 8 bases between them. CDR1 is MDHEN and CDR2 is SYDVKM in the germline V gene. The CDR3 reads CASSLGWDEQYF. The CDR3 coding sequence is TGTGCCAGCAGTTTGGGATGGGACGAGCAGTACTTC. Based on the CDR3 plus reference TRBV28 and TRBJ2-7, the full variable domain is DVKVTQSSRYLVKRTGEKVFLECVQDMDHENMFWYRQDPGLGLRLIYFSYDVKMKEKGDIPEGYSVSREKKERFSLILESASTNQTSMYLCASSLGWDEQYFGPGTRLTVT.

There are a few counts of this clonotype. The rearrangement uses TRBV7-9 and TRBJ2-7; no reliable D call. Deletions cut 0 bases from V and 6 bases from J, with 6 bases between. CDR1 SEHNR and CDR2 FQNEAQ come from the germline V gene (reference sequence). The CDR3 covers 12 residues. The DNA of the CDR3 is TGTGCCAGCAGCTTAGCCTCGGTCGAGCAGTACTTC. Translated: CASSLASVEQYF.

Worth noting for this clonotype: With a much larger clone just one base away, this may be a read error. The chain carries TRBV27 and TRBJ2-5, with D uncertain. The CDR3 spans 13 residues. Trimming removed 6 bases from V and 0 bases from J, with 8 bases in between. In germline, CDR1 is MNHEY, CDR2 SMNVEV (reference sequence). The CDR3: CASSRIHQETQYF. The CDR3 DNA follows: TGTGCCAGCAGCAGGATCCACCAAGAGACCCAGTACTTC.

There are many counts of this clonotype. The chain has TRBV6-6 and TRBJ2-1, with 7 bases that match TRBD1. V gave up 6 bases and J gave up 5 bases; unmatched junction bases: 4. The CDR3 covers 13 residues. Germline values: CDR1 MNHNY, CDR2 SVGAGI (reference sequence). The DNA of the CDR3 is TGTGCCAGCAGGATTACAGGGGACAATGAGCAGTTCTTC. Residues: CASRITGDNEQFF.

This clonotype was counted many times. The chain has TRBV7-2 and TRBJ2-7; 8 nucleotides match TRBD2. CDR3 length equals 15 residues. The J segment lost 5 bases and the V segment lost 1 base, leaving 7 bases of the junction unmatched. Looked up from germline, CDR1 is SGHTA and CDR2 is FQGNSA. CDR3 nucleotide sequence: TGTGCCAGCAGCTTAGTGATCGGGGGGGCCGACGAGCAGTACTTC. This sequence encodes CASSLVIGGADEQYF.

CDR3 nucleotides: TGTGCCAGTGGCCCTCGGAGCGGGAGATACAATGAGCAGTTCTTC. Encoded protein: CASGPRSGRYNEQFF. V and J are TRBV11-3 and TRBJ2-1; 8 nucleotides line up with TRBD2. Germline V gives CDR1 SGHNT, CDR2 YENEEA. The CDR3 is made up of 15 amino acids. Trimming cost V 9 bases and J 4 bases; bases outside gene matches: 11. The full variable domain, completed using reference TRBV11-3 and TRBJ2-1, is EAGVVQSPRYKIIEKKQPVAFWCNPISGHNTLYWYLQNLGQGPELLIRYENEEAVDDSQLPKDRFSAERLKGVDSTLKIQPAELGDSAVYLCASGPRSGRYNEQFFGPGTRLTVL.

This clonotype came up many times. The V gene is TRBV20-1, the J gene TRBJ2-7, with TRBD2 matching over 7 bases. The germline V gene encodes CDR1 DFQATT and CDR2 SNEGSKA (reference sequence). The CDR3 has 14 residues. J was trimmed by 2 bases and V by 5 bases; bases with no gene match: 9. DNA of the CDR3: TGCAGTGCTCCCTCTTATCGGGGGGCCTACGAGCAGTACTTC. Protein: CSAPSYRGAYEQYF.

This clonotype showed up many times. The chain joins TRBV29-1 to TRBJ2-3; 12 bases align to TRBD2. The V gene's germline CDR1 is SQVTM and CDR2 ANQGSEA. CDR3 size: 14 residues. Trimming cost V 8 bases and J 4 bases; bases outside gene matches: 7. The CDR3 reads CSSGTSGHPDTQYF. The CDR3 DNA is TGCAGCAGTGGGACTAGCGGGCACCCAGATACGCAGTATTTT.